This entry lists 31 T cell receptor beta chains sequenced from one sample in a study of regulatory T cells in long-lasting Graves disease. Noted time point: persistent/refractory GD, antithyroid drugs over 5 years with positive TRAb. Extracted RNA from PBMCs served as the source of the TCR library. According to the study, TCR beta libraries were built with iRepertoire HTBI primers and CDR3-region Arm-PCR. Using its own MiXCR run on the multiplex PCR reads, TCRdb lists one record per CDR3 protein. The sample records around 460,000 distinct CDR3 sequences, 20% to 25% being singletons. The sequencing here drew on peripheral blood mononuclear cells (PBMCs), taken when the disease was refractory, from a patient treated with antithyroid drugs. The receptors shown here come from a female donor with Graves disease.

This clonotype was seen more than once but under ten times. The chain is built from TRBV3-1 and TRBJ2-7; D not resolved. Germline CDR1 LGHDT, CDR2 YNNKEL (reference sequence). There are 14 residues in the CDR3. Deletions cut 2 bases from V and 0 bases from J, with 8 bases between. CDR3 sequence (DNA): TGTGCCAGCAGCCAAACAGTCCGCTCCTACGAGCAGTACTTC. Encoded protein: CASSQTVRSYEQYF.

The V and J genes are TRBV28 and TRBJ2-7; D perhaps matches TRBD1 (6 bases). The CDR3 covers 15 residues. Looked up from germline, CDR1 is MDHEN and CDR2 is SYDVKM. V lost 4 bases and J 1 base, leaving 14 bases between the germline ends. This CDR3 reads CASSSPRDKSYEQYF. The CDR3 region has the DNA TGTGCCAGCAGTTCACCCCGGGACAAGTCCTACGAGCAGTACTTC.

This clonotype was seen just once. Just one base apart from a much larger clone, this may be a read error. The DNA for the CDR3 is TGTGCCAGCAGTCATTCACCGGGGGAGACCCAGTACTTC. Amino acid sequence: CASSHSPGETQYF. The chain couples TRBV6-2 or TRBV6-3 to TRBJ2-5; D may be TRBD2 (5 bases). V lost 5 bases, J lost 5 bases, and 12 bases lay in between. The CDR3 totals 13 residues. Germline V gives CDR1 MNHEY, CDR2 SVGEGT.

CDR3 bases: TGCAGCGTTGAGAAGGATCCACAAGAGACCCAGTACTTC. Amino acids: CSVEKDPQETQYF. The chain recombines TRBV29-1 with TRBJ2-5; no firm D call. Germline assignment: CDR1 SQVTM and CDR2 ANQGSEA. The CDR3 is made up of 13 amino acids. The ends were cut back, 3 bases at V and 2 bases at J, with 10 bases in the middle.

The chain joins TRBV27 to TRBJ2-2; 12 bases agree with TRBD2. The CDR3 has 15 amino acids. The J segment lost 7 bases and the V segment lost 6 bases, leaving 6 bases of the junction unmatched. Germline V gene data show CDR1 as MNHEY and CDR2 as SMNVEV (reference sequence). This CDR3 reads CASRLTSGGGGELFF. The CDR3 DNA reads TGTGCCAGCAGGTTGACTAGCGGGGGTGGCGGGGAGCTGTTTTTT.

This clonotype appeared many times. The chain couples TRBV20-1 to TRBJ2-5; TRBD2 aligns across 9 bases. Germline V gene lookup returns CDR1 DFQATT and CDR2 SNEGSKA (reference sequence). The CDR3 runs to 16 residues. V lost 0 bases to trimming and J lost 2 bases; unmatched junction nucleotides: 7. CDR3 sequence reads: CSARDWLAGHQETQYF. In DNA form, the CDR3 reads TGCAGTGCTAGAGACTGGCTAGCGGGGCATCAAGAGACCCAGTACTTC.

The V gene is TRBV20-1, the J gene TRBJ2-2; the match to TRBD1 covers 11 bases. The length of the CDR3 is 15 residues. V trimming: 1 base; J trimming: 7 bases; junction bases outside the gene matches: 5. CDR1 is DFQATT, CDR2 SNEGSKA, per germline (reference sequence). For the CDR3, the DNA is TGCAGTGCTAGAGCGGCGGACAGGGGGCGCGGGGAGCTGTTTTTT. Residues: CSARAADRGRGELFF.

In this sample, this clonotype turned up many times. The rearrangement uses TRBV6-9 and TRBJ1-3; D uncertain. Trimming shortened V by 3 bases and J by 2 bases, and 8 bases separated the two germline ends. In germline, CDR1 is MNHGY, CDR2 SVAAGI. The length of the CDR3 is 14 residues. This CDR3 reads CASSYSDAGNTIYF. In nucleotides, the CDR3 is TGTGCCAGCAGTTACTCTGACGCTGGAAACACCATATATTTT.

The V call is TRBV4-2, the J call TRBJ1-5, with TRBD1 matching 8 bases. The V and J ends lost 1 base and 1 base, in that order; junction bases with no gene match: 3. The V gene's germline CDR1 is LGHNA and CDR2 YNFKEQ. The CDR3 spans 16 residues. Here the CDR3 reads CASSQAWTGSNQPQHF. CDR3 DNA sequence: TGTGCCAGCAGCCAAGCCTGGACAGGGAGCAATCAGCCCCAGCATTTT.

The table lists this clonotype with many counts. This chain joins TRBV20-1 and TRBJ2-5; D unresolved. The CDR3 contains 14 residues. Trimming left V 1 base short and J 5 bases short, with 14 bases between. Germline loops: CDR1 DFQATT, CDR2 SNEGSKA (reference sequence). CDR3 region: CSARAYGLGETQYF. Written as DNA, the CDR3 is TGCAGTGCTAGAGCCTACGGCCTGGGGGAGACCCAGTACTTC.

This clonotype has a handful of counts. This chain links TRBV29-1 with TRBJ1-5; 12 nucleotides match TRBD1. CDR1 is SQVTM, CDR2 ANQGSEA, per germline. J was trimmed by 6 bases and V by 4 bases; bases with no gene match: 10. The CDR3 consists of 16 residues. CDR3 in amino acids: CSVVSGTGGLGQPQHF. The CDR3 DNA reads as TGCAGCGTTGTATCCGGGACAGGGGGCTTGGGTCAGCCCCAGCATTTT. Complete variable domain (other parts from reference TRBV29-1 and TRBJ1-5): SAVISQKPSRDICQRGTSLTIQCQVDSQVTMMFWYRQQPGQSLTLIATANQGSEATYESGFVIDKFPISRPNLTFSTLTVSNMSPEDSSIYLCSVVSGTGGLGQPQHFGDGTRLSIL.

The chain employs TRBV3-1 and TRBJ1-1; D uncertain. The CDR3 covers 15 residues. The V gene's germline CDR1 is LGHDT and CDR2 YNNKEL (reference sequence). V lost 6 bases to trimming and J lost 6 bases, with 20 bases between them. CDR3 coding DNA: TGTGCCAGCAGTCCAACCGGGAGGCGCAGCCCTGAAGCTTTCTTT. It encodes CASSPTGRRSPEAFF. The variable domain in full, completed from reference TRBV3-1 and TRBJ1-1, reads DTAVSQTPKYLVTQMGNDKSIKCEQNLGHDTMYWYKQDSKKFLKIMFSYNNKELIINETVPNRFSPKSPDKAHLNLHINSLELGDSAVYFCASSPTGRRSPEAFFGQGTRLTVV.

This clonotype was detected ten times or more. The chain employs TRBV12-3 or TRBV12-4 and TRBJ1-3; D is undetermined. Trimming left V 7 bases short and J 2 bases short, with 12 bases between. The CDR3 has 14 residues. The CDR3 sequence: CASMLGLPGNTIYF. CDR3 sequence (DNA): TGTGCCAGCATGCTAGGGCTCCCTGGAAACACCATATATTTT.

There are many counts of this clonotype. This sequence joins TRBV6-5 and TRBJ1-2, with TRBD1 matching over 10 bases. Germline V gene sequence: CDR1 MNHEY, CDR2 SVGAGI. Trimming at V came to 4 bases and at J to 4 bases, leaving 6 bases not matched to a gene. This CDR3 contains 15 residues. Here the CDR3 reads CASSSEGQGVYGYTF. The DNA for the CDR3 is TGTGCCAGCAGTTCCGAAGGACAGGGGGTCTATGGCTACACCTTC.

This clonotype was seen ten or more times. The chain has TRBV7-8 and TRBJ2-7; 9 positions match TRBD1. This CDR3 spans 15 amino acids. Germline CDR1 SGHVS, CDR2 FQNEAQ. V shed 4 bases, J shed 4 bases, and the junction held 8 bases outside the gene matches. The CDR3 here is CASSSEQGASYEQYF. Here the CDR3 DNA reads TGTGCCAGCAGCTCGGAACAGGGGGCTAGTTACGAGCAGTACTTC.

A few counts support this clonotype. The CDR3 sequence is CAWSGTRSLYGYTF. The DNA for the CDR3 is TGTGCCTGGTCCGGGACACGAAGTCTCTATGGCTACACCTTC. The rearrangement joins TRBV30 to TRBJ1-2; tentative D call: TRBD1 (6 bases). Trimming pared 5 bases from V and 4 bases from J, leaving 17 bases between. There are 14 residues in the CDR3. Germline CDR1 is GTSNPN and CDR2 is SVGIG (reference sequence).

This clonotype was recorded only once. The chain uses TRBV19 and TRBJ1-5; maybe TRBD1 (6 bases). This CDR3 is built from 13 residues. V was cut by 5 bases and J by 6 bases, with 11 bases left in between. Germline loops: CDR1 LNHDA, CDR2 SQIVND (reference sequence). CDR3: CASSDPGVQPQHF. CDR3 DNA: TGTGCCAGTAGTGACCCAGGGGTTCAGCCCCAGCATTTT.

The chain recombines TRBV2 with TRBJ2-5; D gene uncertain. Germline assignment: CDR1 SNHLY and CDR2 FYNNEI. The CDR3 contains 15 residues. Trimming took off 4 bases at V and 1 base at J, with 13 bases between the two ends. The CDR3 DNA sequence: TGTGCCAGCAGTGGCAAACAGTCCCTCCAAGAGACCCAGTACTTC. Amino acid sequence: CASSGKQSLQETQYF.

This clonotype was counted at least ten times. The V and J genes are TRBV28 and TRBJ1-4; TRBD1 is a possible D gene (5 bases). With 6 bases removed from V and 7 bases from J, the gap between germline ends came to 15 bases. Germline V CDR1 and CDR2: MDHEN, SYDVKM. The CDR3 totals 14 residues. CDR3 protein: CASSYGGVTEKLFF. CDR3 DNA: TGTGCCAGCAGCTACGGAGGGGTGACTGAAAAACTGTTTTTT.

This clonotype was counted a few times. The chain links TRBV5-1 to TRBJ1-1; 11 nucleotides match TRBD1. Trimming at V came to 5 bases and at J to 5 bases, leaving 8 bases not matched to a gene. CDR1 is SGHRS and CDR2 is YFSETQ in the germline V gene. The CDR3 consists of 15 residues. CDR3 region: CASRSGTGGSTEAFF. DNA for the CDR3: TGCGCCAGCAGATCCGGGACAGGGGGTTCTACTGAAGCTTTCTTT.

This clonotype was observed a few times. The chain is built from TRBV28 and TRBJ2-4, with D unclear. The J call could be wrong; TRBJ2-1 is a better fit for the DNA end. This CDR3 is built from 12 residues. Germline V gene sequence: CDR1 MDHEN, CDR2 SYDVKM. The CDR3 spells CASSYSQAGQFF. CDR3 bases: TGTGCCAGCAGCTACAGCCAGGCCGGGCAGTTCTTC.

Note on this clonotype: A read error is likely here: a far larger clone is one base away. Written as DNA, the CDR3 is TGTGCCAGCACCTACGGTCATCAAGAGACCCAGTACTTC. Its protein product is CASTYGHQETQYF. This sequence joins TRBV5-6 and TRBJ2-5; no clear D gene. This CDR3 has 13 amino acids. With 6 bases removed from V and 2 bases from J, the gap between germline ends came to 11 bases. CDR1 and CDR2 (germline): SGHDT, YYEEEE.

The chain employs TRBV7-9 and TRBJ2-1; no clear D. Looked up from germline, CDR1 is SEHNR and CDR2 is FQNEAQ (reference sequence). The CDR3 loop spans 13 amino acids. The ends were cut back, 3 bases at V and 6 bases at J, with 9 bases in the middle. In nucleotides, the CDR3 is TGTGCCAGCAGCTTTCAGGCGGCCAATGAGCAGTTCTTC. Encoded protein: CASSFQAANEQFF.

This clonotype was counted at least ten times. The chain uses TRBV19 and TRBJ2-7; D may be TRBD1 (6 bases). The CDR3 runs to 13 residues. V was clipped by 6 bases and J by 2 bases, with 11 bases between them. Germline values: CDR1 LNHDA, CDR2 SQIVND (reference sequence). CDR3: CASSRDIAYEQYF. CDR3 DNA sequence: TGTGCCAGTAGCCGGGACATTGCCTACGAGCAGTACTTC.

This clonotype has just a few counts. The J gene is TRBJ1-1, the V gene TRBV5-1; no reliable D call. The CDR3 totals 13 residues. Germline CDR1 is SGHRS and CDR2 is YFSETQ. V was trimmed by 4 bases and J by 4 bases, leaving 11 bases between them. The CDR3 spells CASSEVGPTEAFF. DNA of the CDR3: TGCGCCAGCAGCGAAGTTGGCCCCACTGAAGCTTTCTTT.

The sample holds a few counts of this clonotype. The chain links TRBV28 to TRBJ2-1; D is tentatively TRBD1 or TRBD2 (5 bases each). The V end lost 3 bases, the J end lost 1 base, and 13 bases lay between the germline ends. Germline CDR1 reads MDHEN; CDR2 reads SYDVKM. This CDR3 contains 16 residues. The CDR3: CASSLPGPGSYNEQFF. The CDR3 DNA is TGTGCCAGCAGTTTGCCAGGGCCGGGATCCTACAATGAGCAGTTCTTC.

This clonotype was found a few times. The chain uses TRBV7-8 and TRBJ2-5, with 11 bases aligning to TRBD2. In germline, CDR1 is SGHVS, CDR2 FQNEAQ. Trimming at V came to 7 bases and at J to 3 bases, leaving 10 bases not matched to a gene. The CDR3 has 16 amino acids. The CDR3 coding sequence is TGTGCCAGCACCCAGGGGGGGGGACTAGCGGAAGAGACCCAGTACTTC. It encodes CASTQGGGLAEETQYF.

This chain joins TRBV11-3 and TRBJ2-2; weak D call: TRBD2 (6 bases). Germline lookup yields CDR1 SGHNT and CDR2 YENEEA. The CDR3 is made up of 15 amino acids. V dropped 4 bases and J dropped 3 bases, with 12 bases sitting between them. For the CDR3, the DNA is TGTGCCAGCAGCTCTAGTGGGGAGGACACCGGGGAGCTGTTTTTT. Translation: CASSSSGEDTGELFF.

This clonotype was seen a handful of times. The chain recombines TRBV6-9 with TRBJ1-1; D is ambiguous. The CDR3 covers 13 residues. The germline CDR1 and CDR2 sequences are MNHGY and SVAAGI. V lost 3 bases to trimming and J lost 1 base, with 6 bases between them. The CDR3 DNA reads as TGTGCCAGCAGTTACAATGAGAACACTGAAGCTTTCTTT. This codes for CASSYNENTEAFF.

This clonotype has at least ten counts. The chain joins TRBV28 to TRBJ1-1; a weak D match, TRBD1 (5 bases). The CDR3 runs to 13 residues. Per the germline V gene, CDR1 is MDHEN and CDR2 is SYDVKM. V was shortened by 3 bases and J by 3 bases, with 8 bases between the two germline ends. CDR3 region: CASSFRQHTEAFF. The CDR3 DNA sequence: TGTGCCAGCAGTTTCCGACAGCACACTGAAGCTTTCTTT.

The chain has TRBV11-2 and TRBJ2-1; 9 bases agree with TRBD1. After removal of 3 bases from V and 8 bases from J, the junction contained 8 bases not matched to a gene. CDR3 length equals 15 residues. Germline V gene sequence: CDR1 SGHAT, CDR2 FQNNGV. CDR3 nucleotides: TGTGCCAGCAGCTTCCGGGACAGGGATTTTGATGAGCAGTTCTTC. Residues: CASSFRDRDFDEQFF.